The 17 T cell receptor beta chains in this list originate from one sample, sequenced in a study of T-cell memory formation after mild COVID-19. TCRdb reprocessed the 5' RACE reads via MiXCR and lists one record per CDR3 protein. The sample has 200,000 or so distinct CDR3 sequences, 7.5% to 10% seen once; the top ten hold 3.5% to 4%. The specimen was PBMCs or a T cell subset sorted from them (not recorded which). These receptors came from a man aged 18 to 35 who had mild COVID-19 (a few samples of this study predate the infection). Cell type and time point are not known.

This rearrangement joins TRBV7-8 to TRBJ2-7; tentatively, D is TRBD1 (5 bases). The germline V and J ends were trimmed by 1 base and 5 bases, with 21 bases remaining between them. Germline V gene lookup returns CDR1 SGHVS and CDR2 FQNEAQ. The CDR3 has 17 amino acids. CDR3 amino acids: CASSLEASGRFGHEQYF. The CDR3 bases are TGTGCCAGCAGCTTAGAAGCGTCAGGGCGCTTCGGCCACGAGCAGTACTTC.

V gene TRBV3-1 combines with J gene TRBJ1-4; unclear D gene. CDR3 length: 16 residues. The V end was cut by 3 bases, the J end by 7 bases, with 18 bases between. Per the germline V gene, CDR1 is LGHDT and CDR2 is YNNKEL (reference sequence). The CDR3 spells CASSQGSIGWGEKLFF. For the CDR3, the DNA is TGTGCCAGCAGCCAGGGATCGATCGGTTGGGGTGAAAAACTGTTTTTT.

V gene TRBV4-1 combines with J gene TRBJ2-7; D unresolved. CDR3 length: 13 residues. The V end was cut by 1 base, the J end by 4 bases, with 8 bases between. In germline, CDR1 is MGHRA, CDR2 YSYEKL. The CDR3 loop reads CASSQVPTYEQYF. The CDR3 DNA follows: TGCGCCAGCAGCCAAGTGCCTACTTACGAGCAGTACTTC.

Only a few counts were recorded for this clonotype. This sequence joins TRBV4-3 and TRBJ1-1; 8 nucleotides agree with TRBD1. Trimming removed 0 bases from V and 7 bases from J; junction bases left unmatched: 4. The germline gives CDR1 LGHNA, CDR2 YSLEER. The CDR3 extends over 14 amino acids. The CDR3 DNA follows: TGCGCCAGCAGCCAAGACGACAGGGGTCGTGAAGCTTTCTTT. Residues: CASSQDDRGREAFF.

V gene TRBV20-1 combines with J gene TRBJ2-1; TRBD1 aligns across 10 bases. Per germline, CDR1 DFQATT and CDR2 SNEGSKA (reference sequence). The CDR3 is 15 residues long. The V gene end was trimmed by 0 bases and the J gene end by 4 bases; junction bases not matched to a gene: 3. The CDR3 DNA reads as TGCAGTGCTAGAGAGGGGACAGGGGTTTACAATGAGCAGTTCTTC. Its protein is CSAREGTGVYNEQFF.

There are a few counts of this clonotype. One end of the junction fails to match germline, which may point to a read error. The V and J genes are TRBV9 and TRBJ1-1; D gene unclear. This CDR3 has 15 residues. Germline V CDR1 and CDR2: SGDLS, YYNGEE. The CDR3 is CPSSVGYSGNTEAFF. The CDR3 DNA sequence: TGTCCCAGCAGCGTAGGGTACAGCGGAAACACTGAAGCTTTCTTT.

This clonotype was counted only a few times. The CDR3 coding sequence is TGTGCCAGCAGGACAGGCAATCAGCCCCAGCATTTT. Amino acids: CASRTGNQPQHF. The chain links TRBV6-5 to TRBJ1-5, with TRBD1 as a possible D gene (5 bases). Germline-derived CDR1 and CDR2 are MNHEY and SVGAGI. V lost 6 bases and J 2 bases, leaving 5 bases between the germline ends. The CDR3 is 12 residues long.

This rearrangement joins TRBV12-3 or TRBV12-4 to TRBJ2-2; tentatively, D is TRBD1 (6 bases). The CDR3 has 14 amino acids. With 3 bases removed from V and 4 bases from J, the gap between germline ends came to 9 bases. The CDR3 is CASSFQGPTGELFF. The CDR3 nucleotides read TGTGCCAGCAGTTTTCAGGGGCCCACCGGGGAGCTGTTTTTT.

The chain links TRBV20-1 to TRBJ2-7; D might be TRBD1 (5 bases). Trimming removed 2 bases from V and 5 bases from J, with 19 bases in between. CDR1 is DFQATT and CDR2 is SNEGSKA in the germline V gene (reference sequence). The CDR3 is 15 amino acids. Here the CDR3 reads CSARLSGHGSHEQYF. In nucleotides, the CDR3 is TGCAGTGCTAGATTGTCCGGACATGGAAGCCACGAGCAGTACTTC.

This clonotype has more than one count but fewer than ten. The genes are TRBV7-3 and TRBJ2-5; D possibly corresponds to TRBD1 (5 bases). Trimming left V 1 base short and J 0 bases short, with 6 bases between. This CDR3 contains 14 residues. Per germline, CDR1 SGHTA and CDR2 FQGTGA. The CDR3: CASSLKGDQETQYF. DNA of the CDR3: TGTGCCAGCAGCTTAAAAGGGGACCAAGAGACCCAGTACTTC.

The chain uses TRBV20-1 and TRBJ2-3, with D uncertain. Germline CDR1 DFQATT, CDR2 SNEGSKA (reference sequence). V was shortened by 6 bases and J by 3 bases, with 22 bases between the two germline ends. This CDR3 comprises 16 residues. The CDR3 protein is CSAPMGLLIGTDTQYF. Here the CDR3 DNA reads TGCAGTGCGCCTATGGGGTTATTGATCGGGACAGATACGCAGTATTTT.

This sequence joins TRBV10-3 and TRBJ1-2, with D unclear. CDR1 and CDR2 (germline): ENHRY, SYGVKD. Trimming removed 7 bases from V and 2 bases from J, with 8 bases in between. CDR3 length: 12 amino acids. The CDR3 DNA is TGTGCCATCAAAGCAGAAAACTATGGCTACACCTTC. It specifies CAIKAENYGYTF.

This clonotype was seen only a few times. V gene TRBV20-1 combines with J gene TRBJ2-7; TRBD2 matches 12 bases. V trimming: 5 bases; J trimming: 5 bases; junction bases outside the gene matches: 7. CDR1 and CDR2 from the germline V gene are DFQATT and SNEGSKA (reference sequence). The CDR3 is 14 amino acids. CDR3 nucleotide sequence: TGCAGTGCTGGCCCTAGCGGGGGGGCGGACGAGCAGTACTTC. Amino acid sequence: CSAGPSGGADEQYF.

This clonotype has just a few counts. The CDR3 sequence: CAWTRGQFEAFF. CDR3 DNA sequence: TGTGCCTGGACAAGGGGACAGTTTGAAGCTTTCTTT. The chain recombines TRBV30 with TRBJ1-1; 7 bases are a match to TRBD1. The germline CDR1 and CDR2 sequences are GTSNPN and SVGIG (reference sequence). The CDR3 contains 12 residues. V shed 4 bases, J shed 7 bases, and the junction held 6 bases outside the gene matches.

This clonotype was counted only a few times. The V call is TRBV5-1, the J call TRBJ1-2; no clear D. Germline V CDR1 and CDR2: SGHRS, YFSETQ. V lost 1 base, J lost 7 bases, and 11 bases lay in between. CDR3 length: 13 amino acids. The DNA for the CDR3 is TGCGCCAGCAGCTTGCTAGAGAGGTCTGGCTACACCTTC. Residues: CASSLLERSGYTF.

The rearrangement uses TRBV4-1 and TRBJ2-2, with TRBD2 identical over 9 bases. Germline V gene data show CDR1 as MGHRA and CDR2 as YSYEKL. The CDR3 loop spans 16 amino acids. V lost 2 bases and J lost 0; bases outside the gene matches: 1. CDR3 protein: CASSQRLAANTGELFF. The CDR3 DNA follows: TGCGCCAGCAGCCAACGACTAGCGGCGAACACCGGGGAGCTGTTTTTT.

This clonotype was seen more than once but under ten times. This chain's CDR3 is CASSPDRLTYGYTF. As DNA, the CDR3 is TGTGCCAGCAGCCCGGACAGGTTAACTTATGGCTACACCTTC. The chain links TRBV7-2 to TRBJ1-2; 7 bases are a match to TRBD1. V was pared by 5 bases and J by 5 bases, with 8 bases of the junction left unmatched. Germline CDR1 and CDR2: SGHTA and FQGNSA. This CDR3 region has 14 residues.